This TCR beta chain emerged from a study of technical replicates of blood from several donors. This table comes from immunoSEQ multiplex PCR, and its TCRdb copy is limited to in-frame clones, with some not included. This repertoire shows about 88,000 clones, roughly 94% found once; its top ten account for around 0.3%. The CDR3 is 16 residues long. CDR1 is SNHLY, CDR2 FYNNEI, per germline. The ends were cut back, 3 bases at V and 0 bases at J, with 11 bases in the middle. Sequencing was performed on T cells isolated from PBMCs. The chain joins TRBV2 to TRBJ1-4; weak D call: TRBD1 (5 bases). The TCR sequence derives from a human donor in good health. Here the CDR3 DNA reads TGTGCCAGCAGTGACCCTAGGGGTTCAACTAATGAAAAACTGTTTTTT. Translated, it gives CASSDPRGSTNEKLFF. The variable domain in full, with the rest retrieved from reference TRBV2 and TRBJ1-4, is EPEVTQTPSHQVTQMGQEVILRCVPISNHLYFYWYRQILGQKVEFLVSFYNNEISEKSEIFDDQFSVERPDGSNFTLKIRSTKLEDSAMYFCASSDPRGSTNEKLFFGSGTQLSVL.